This T cell receptor beta chain was obtained from a study of tissue T cells after allogeneic stem cell transplantation. Study conclusions and caveats: The patient cohort was small and clinically heterogeneous, with limited sampling depth. Few T cell clones were shared across patients, but motif clusters showed tissue-specific shared signatures. In patients and mice, blood and spleen missed much of tissue repertoire.

Autopsy tissues included GI tract, liver, skin and lymphoid organs. V was pared by 5 bases and J by 6 bases, with 11 bases of the junction left unmatched. Germline V lookup: CDR1 SGHTA, CDR2 FQGNSA. The CDR3 length is 17 residues. TCRdb's table, derived via immunoSEQ multiplex PCR, lists solely in-frame clones and lacks some. Of 20,000 to 30,000 clones listed, roughly 80% are singletons. This clone was seen only a few times. Its antigen is not known. Sequencing used tissue from the ileum, obtained at autopsy. The sequence derives from a female donor older than 55 with lung cancer. V gene TRBV7-2 combines with J gene TRBJ1-5, with 12 bases fitting TRBD1. The CDR3 loop reads CASSQGSGTGGSQPQHF. DNA of the CDR3: TGTGCCAGCAGCCAGGGGTCGGGGACAGGGGGCTCTCAGCCCCAGCATTTT.